Described below is a single T cell receptor beta chain sequence and its context. The antigen remains unidentified. The sample belongs to a study of identical twins. The study, taken as a whole, reports: Insertions were reduced in abundant cord blood beta clonotypes but not in memory repertoires. Cross-sectional statistical analysis was relied on for the conclusions, without the same donors being followed. Sequences that were out-of-frame, alpha and twin-shared displayed an excess of low generation probability.

TCRdb re-called the 5' RACE reads with MiXCR, one entry per CDR3 protein. The sample consists of approximately 500,000 distinct CDR3 sequences, around 24% of them appearing once. CDR1 is SGHRS, CDR2 YFSETQ, per germline. V was cut by 4 bases and J by 2 bases, with 13 bases left in between. The CDR3 spans 14 residues. The data were also submitted as part of a second study, on T cells expressing NK-cell markers.

Sequenced sample: CD4+ T cells sorted from blood. The rearrangement links TRBV5-1 to TRBJ2-7; perhaps TRBD2 as D (6 bases). This sequence originates from a young woman in good health. Here the CDR3 reads CASSPRGYTYEQYF. The CDR3 DNA is TGCGCCAGCAGCCCTCGGGGGTATACCTACGAGCAGTACTTC.